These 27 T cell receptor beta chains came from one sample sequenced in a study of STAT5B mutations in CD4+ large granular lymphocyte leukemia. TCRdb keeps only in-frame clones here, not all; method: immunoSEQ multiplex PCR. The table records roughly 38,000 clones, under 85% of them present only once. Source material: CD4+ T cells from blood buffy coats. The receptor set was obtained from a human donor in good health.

The CDR3 coding sequence is TGCGCCAGCTCGACAGGGGGCAGCACCGGGGAGCTGTTTTTT. This translates into CASSTGGSTGELFF. V is TRBV5-1 and J is TRBJ2-2, with TRBD1 matching over 10 bases. The CDR3 runs to 14 residues. Per germline, CDR1 SGHRS and CDR2 YFSETQ. With V trimmed by 7 bases and J by 4 bases, 4 bases remained unmatched. The whole variable domain, remainder taken from reference TRBV5-1 and TRBJ2-2, is KAGVTQTPRYLIKTRGQQVTLSCSPISGHRSVSWYQQTPGQGLQFLFEYFSETQRNKGNFPGRFSGRQFSNSRSEMNVSTLELGDSALYLCASSTGGSTGELFFGEGSRLTVL.

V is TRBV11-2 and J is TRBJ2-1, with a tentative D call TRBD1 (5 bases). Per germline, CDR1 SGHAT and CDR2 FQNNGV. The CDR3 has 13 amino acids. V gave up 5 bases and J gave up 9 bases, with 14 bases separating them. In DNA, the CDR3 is TGTGCCAGCAGCCCAGGGCCGTTCGCTGAGCAGTTCTTC. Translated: CASSPGPFAEQFF.

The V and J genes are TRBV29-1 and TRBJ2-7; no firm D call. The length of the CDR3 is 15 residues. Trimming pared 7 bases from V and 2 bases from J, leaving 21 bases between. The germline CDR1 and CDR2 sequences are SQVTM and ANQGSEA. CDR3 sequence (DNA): TGCAGCGCCCCGACCTTCCTTGACCCGGCCTACGAGCAGTACTTC. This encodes CSAPTFLDPAYEQYF.

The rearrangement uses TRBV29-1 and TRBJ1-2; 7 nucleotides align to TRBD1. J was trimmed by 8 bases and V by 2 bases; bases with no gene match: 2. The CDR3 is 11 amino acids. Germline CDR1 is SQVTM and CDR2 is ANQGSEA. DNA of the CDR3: TGCAGCGTTGAATACAGGGGCGGCTACACCTTC. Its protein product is CSVEYRGGYTF. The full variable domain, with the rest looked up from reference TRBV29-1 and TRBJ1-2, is SAVISQKPSRDICQRGTSLTIQCQVDSQVTMMFWYRQQPGQSLTLIATANQGSEATYESGFVIDKFPISRPNLTFSTLTVSNMSPEDSSIYLCSVEYRGGYTFGSGTRLTVV.

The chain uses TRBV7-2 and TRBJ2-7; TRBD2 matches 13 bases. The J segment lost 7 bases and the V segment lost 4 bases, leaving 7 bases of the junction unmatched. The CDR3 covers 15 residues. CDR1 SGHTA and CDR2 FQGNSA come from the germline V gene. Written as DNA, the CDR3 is TGTGCCAGCAGCTACCGGACTAGCGGGGGCCGGGAGCAGTACTTC. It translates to CASSYRTSGGREQYF.

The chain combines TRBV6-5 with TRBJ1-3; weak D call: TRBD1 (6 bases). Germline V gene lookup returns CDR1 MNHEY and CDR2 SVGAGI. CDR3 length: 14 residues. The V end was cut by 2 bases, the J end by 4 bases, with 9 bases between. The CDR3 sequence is CASSYGGRGNTIYF. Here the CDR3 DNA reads TGTGCCAGCAGTTACGGGGGGCGCGGAAACACCATATATTTT.

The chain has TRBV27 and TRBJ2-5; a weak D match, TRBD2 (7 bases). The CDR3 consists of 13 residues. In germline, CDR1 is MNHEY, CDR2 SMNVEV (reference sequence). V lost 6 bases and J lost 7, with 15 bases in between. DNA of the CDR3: TGTGCCAGCAGCTGGGAGGGGGAAGGGACCCAGTACTTC. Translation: CASSWEGEGTQYF.

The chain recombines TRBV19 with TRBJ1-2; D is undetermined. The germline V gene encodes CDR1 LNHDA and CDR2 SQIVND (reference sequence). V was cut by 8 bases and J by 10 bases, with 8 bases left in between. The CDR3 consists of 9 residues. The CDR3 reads CASVLDYTF. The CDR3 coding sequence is TGTGCCAGTGTGTTAGACTACACCTTC.

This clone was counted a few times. This CDR3 is CASSVAPSGEHNEQFF. DNA of the CDR3: TGTGCCAGCAGCGTAGCCCCTAGCGGCGAACACAATGAGCAGTTCTTC. The genes are TRBV9 and TRBJ2-1, with TRBD2 matching over 7 bases. The CDR3 runs to 16 residues. The ends lost 0 bases at V and 5 bases at J; junction bases unmatched: 8. In germline, CDR1 is SGDLS, CDR2 YYNGEE. Filled out from reference TRBV9 and TRBJ2-1, the complete variable domain reads DSGVTQTPKHLITATGQRVTLRCSPRSGDLSVYWYQQSLDQGLQFLIQYYNGEERAKGNILERFSAQQFPDLHSELNLSSLELGDSALYFCASSVAPSGEHNEQFFGPGTRLTVL.

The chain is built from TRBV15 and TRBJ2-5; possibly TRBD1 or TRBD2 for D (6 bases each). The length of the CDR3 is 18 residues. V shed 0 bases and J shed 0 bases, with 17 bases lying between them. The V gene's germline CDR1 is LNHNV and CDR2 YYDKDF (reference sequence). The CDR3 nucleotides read TGTGCCACCAGCAGAGAGGAATGGGGGGCGCAGTACCAAGAGACCCAGTACTTC. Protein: CATSREEWGAQYQETQYF. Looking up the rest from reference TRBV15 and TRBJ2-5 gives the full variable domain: DAMVIQNPRYQVTQFGKPVTLSCSQTLNHNVMYWYQQKSSQAPKLLFHYYDKDFNNEADTPDNFQSRRPNTSFCFLDIRSPGLGDTAMYLCATSREEWGAQYQETQYFGPGTRLLVL.

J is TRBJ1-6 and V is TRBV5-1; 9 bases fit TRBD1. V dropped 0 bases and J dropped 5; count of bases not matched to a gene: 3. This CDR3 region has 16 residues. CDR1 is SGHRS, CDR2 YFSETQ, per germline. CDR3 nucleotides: TGCGCCAGCAGCTTGGGGTGGACAGGGGATAATTCACCCCTCCACTTT. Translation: CASSLGWTGDNSPLHF.

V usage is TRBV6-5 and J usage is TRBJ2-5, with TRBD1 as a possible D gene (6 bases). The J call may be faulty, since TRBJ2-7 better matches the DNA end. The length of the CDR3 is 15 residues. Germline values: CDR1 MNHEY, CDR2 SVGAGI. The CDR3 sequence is CASSYSNNRAYEQYF. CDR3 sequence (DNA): TGTGCCAGCAGTTACTCGAATAACAGGGCGTACGAGCAGTACTTC.

CDR3 amino acids: CATSKARHPNTGELFF. CDR3 in DNA: TGTGCCACATCCAAAGCCAGACATCCGAACACCGGGGAGCTGTTTTTT. The chain is built from TRBV5-4 and TRBJ2-2, with unresolved D. The germline CDR1 and CDR2 sequences are SGHNT and YYREEE (reference sequence). The CDR3 totals 16 residues. Trimming removed 9 bases from V and 0 bases from J, with 18 bases in between.

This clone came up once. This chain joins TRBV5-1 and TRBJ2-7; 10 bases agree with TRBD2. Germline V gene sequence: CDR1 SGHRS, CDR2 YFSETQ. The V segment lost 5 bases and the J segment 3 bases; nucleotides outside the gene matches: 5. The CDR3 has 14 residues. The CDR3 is CASSTGTSDYEQYF. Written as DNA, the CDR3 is TGCGCCAGCAGTACCGGGACTAGCGACTACGAGCAGTACTTC.

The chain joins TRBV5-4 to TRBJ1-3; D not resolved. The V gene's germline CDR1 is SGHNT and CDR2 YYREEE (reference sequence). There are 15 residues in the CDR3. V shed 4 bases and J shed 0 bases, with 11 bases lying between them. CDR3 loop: CASSLDGRSGNTIYF. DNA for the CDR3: TGTGCCAGCAGCCTAGACGGACGCTCTGGAAACACCATATATTTT.

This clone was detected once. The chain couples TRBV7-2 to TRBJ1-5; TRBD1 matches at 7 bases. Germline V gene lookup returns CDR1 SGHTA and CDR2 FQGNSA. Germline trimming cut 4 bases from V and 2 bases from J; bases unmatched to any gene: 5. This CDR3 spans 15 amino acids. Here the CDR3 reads CASSSTGTGNQPQHF. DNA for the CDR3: TGTGCCAGCAGCTCAACCGGGACAGGCAATCAGCCCCAGCATTTT.

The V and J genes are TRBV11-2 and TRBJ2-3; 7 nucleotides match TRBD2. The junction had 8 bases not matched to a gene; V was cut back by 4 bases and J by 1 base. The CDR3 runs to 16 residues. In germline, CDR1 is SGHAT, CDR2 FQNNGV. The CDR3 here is CASSSRLAVGTDTQYF. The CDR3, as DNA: TGTGCCAGCAGCTCCCGGCTAGCGGTGGGCACAGATACGCAGTATTTT.

CDR3 sequence: CASSTQTSGGGELFF. CDR3 DNA sequence: TGTGCCAGCAGCACCCAGACTAGCGGGGGCGGGGAGCTGTTTTTT. The J gene is TRBJ2-2, the V gene TRBV9; 12 bases are a match to TRBD2. Germline-derived CDR1 and CDR2 are SGDLS and YYNGEE. This CDR3 is built from 15 residues. The V segment lost 4 bases and the J segment 7 bases; nucleotides outside the gene matches: 5.

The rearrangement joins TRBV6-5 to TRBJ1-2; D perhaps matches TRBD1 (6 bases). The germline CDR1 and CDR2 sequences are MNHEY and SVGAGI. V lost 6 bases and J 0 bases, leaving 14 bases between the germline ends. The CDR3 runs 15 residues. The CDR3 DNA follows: TGTGCCAGCAGGCGGGGGGCCACTTCTAACTATGGCTACACCTTC. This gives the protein CASRRGATSNYGYTF.

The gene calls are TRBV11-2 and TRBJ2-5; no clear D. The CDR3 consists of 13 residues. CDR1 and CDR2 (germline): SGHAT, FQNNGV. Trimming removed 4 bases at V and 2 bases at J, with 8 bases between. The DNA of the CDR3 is TGTGCCAGCAGCTGGGGTTTTCAAGAGACCCAGTACTTC. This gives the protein CASSWGFQETQYF.

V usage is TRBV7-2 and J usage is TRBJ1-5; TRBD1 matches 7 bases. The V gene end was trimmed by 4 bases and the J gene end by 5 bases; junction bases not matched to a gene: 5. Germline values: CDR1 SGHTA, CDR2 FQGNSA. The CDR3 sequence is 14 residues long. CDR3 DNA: TGTGCCAGCAGCTACAGACAGGGTGATCAGCCCCAGCATTTT. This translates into CASSYRQGDQPQHF.

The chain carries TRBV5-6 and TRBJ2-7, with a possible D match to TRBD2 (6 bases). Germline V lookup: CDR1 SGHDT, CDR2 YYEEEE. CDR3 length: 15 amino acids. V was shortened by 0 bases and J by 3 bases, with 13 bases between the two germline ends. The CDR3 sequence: CASSLVPSVGYEQYF. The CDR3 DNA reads TGTGCCAGCAGCTTGGTTCCTAGCGTGGGCTACGAGCAGTACTTC.

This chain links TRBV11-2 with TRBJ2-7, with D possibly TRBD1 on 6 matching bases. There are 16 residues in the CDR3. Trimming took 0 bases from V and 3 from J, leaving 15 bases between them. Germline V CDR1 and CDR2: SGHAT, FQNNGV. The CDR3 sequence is CASSLEAGVTIYEQYF. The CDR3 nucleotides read TGTGCCAGCAGCTTAGAGGCAGGGGTCACTATCTACGAGCAGTACTTC.

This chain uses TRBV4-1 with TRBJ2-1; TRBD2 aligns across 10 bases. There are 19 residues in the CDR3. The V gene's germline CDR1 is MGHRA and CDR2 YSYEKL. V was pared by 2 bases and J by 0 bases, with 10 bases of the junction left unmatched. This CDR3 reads CASSQPSGSKGGSYNEQFF. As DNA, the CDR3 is TGCGCCAGCAGCCAACCTAGCGGGAGTAAGGGCGGCTCCTACAATGAGCAGTTCTTC.

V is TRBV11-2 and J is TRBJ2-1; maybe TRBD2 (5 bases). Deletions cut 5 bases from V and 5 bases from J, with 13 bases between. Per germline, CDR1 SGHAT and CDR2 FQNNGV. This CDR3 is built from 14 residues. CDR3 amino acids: CASSPRRGNNEQFF. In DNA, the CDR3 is TGTGCCAGCAGCCCCCGTCGGGGAAACAATGAGCAGTTCTTC.

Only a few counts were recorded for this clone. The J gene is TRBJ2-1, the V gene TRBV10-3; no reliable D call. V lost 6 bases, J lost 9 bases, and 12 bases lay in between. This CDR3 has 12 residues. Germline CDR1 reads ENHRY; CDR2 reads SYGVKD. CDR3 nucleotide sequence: TGTGCCATCAGCCACGACAATCGTGAGCAGTTCTTC. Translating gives CAISHDNREQFF.

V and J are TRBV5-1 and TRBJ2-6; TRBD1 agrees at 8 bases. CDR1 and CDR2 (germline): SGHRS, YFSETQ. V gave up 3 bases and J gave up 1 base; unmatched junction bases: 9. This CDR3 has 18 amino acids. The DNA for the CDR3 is TGCGCCAGCAGCTCTTCAGGGGGCGGAATGTCTGGGGCCAACGTCCTGACTTTC. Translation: CASSSSGGGMSGANVLTF.